Here is one T cell receptor beta chain with its context. The V gene end was trimmed by 3 bases and the J gene end by 8 bases; junction bases not matched to a gene: 2. Germline CDR1 and CDR2: SGHNT and YYREEE (reference sequence). The CDR3 is 14 residues long. The sample comes from a study of blood T cell repertoires in COVID-19. Study-wide background: The samples span acute and convalescent COVID-19 from the United States, Italy and Spain. Sources were T cells, B-cell-depleted T cells, or PBMCs; the material itself was cDNA or gDNA.

Original analysis: Amplifying reference gene primers gave estimates of nucleated cell counts. TCRdb keeps only in-frame clones here, not all; method: immunoSEQ multiplex PCR. Clone size and the V and J calls come from that table; the DNA yielded D and trimming. The profile covers about 130,000 clones, with about 86% appearing a single time and around 16% taken by the ten largest. The sample comprised peripheral blood. The source is a woman aged 45-59 years who had recovered from COVID-19. The V and J genes are TRBV5-4 and TRBJ2-1, with 13 bases matching TRBD2. This chain's CDR3 is CASSWTSGSHEQFF. CDR3 nucleotide sequence: TGTGCCAGCAGCTGGACTAGCGGGAGCCATGAGCAGTTCTTC.